A single sample is the source of the 6 T cell receptor beta chains below, sequenced in a study of Graves' ophthalmopathy and Graves' hyperthyroidism. From RNA, the CDR3 regions of TCR beta chains were amplified and sequenced. HTBI primers served in a first-round RT-PCR, which a second-round multiplex PCR followed. TCRdb re-analysed the multiplex PCR reads in MiXCR, keeping a single row per CDR3 protein. The sample shows about 620,000 distinct CDR3 sequences, about 20% of them seen only once. Sequenced: peripheral blood. All receptors derive from a woman younger than 30 with stable Graves' hyperthyroidism. Some clones in this sample may be carry-over from other donors' samples.

This clonotype was counted many times. The rearrangement uses TRBV2 and TRBJ1-2, with 10 bases that match TRBD1. Germline V gene lookup returns CDR1 SNHLY and CDR2 FYNNEI. The CDR3 consists of 16 residues. The V gene end was trimmed by 8 bases and the J gene end by 6 bases; junction bases not matched to a gene: 15. CDR3 nucleotides: TGTGCCAGCTCTGTCTCGACAGGGGGCATGGGCAATGGCTACACCTTC. As protein: CASSVSTGGMGNGYTF.

This clonotype was seen ten or more times. The genes are TRBV30 and TRBJ2-5, with 10 bases that match TRBD2. Germline V gene data show CDR1 as GTSNPN and CDR2 as SVGIG (reference sequence). The V gene end was trimmed by 2 bases and the J gene end by 0 bases; junction bases not matched to a gene: 9. CDR3 length: 17 amino acids. In DNA form, the CDR3 reads TGTGCCTGGAGTAGGATAGCGGGGGGCCAGTACCAAGAGACCCAGTACTTC. This sequence encodes CAWSRIAGGQYQETQYF.

This clonotype came up a few times. The chain has TRBV6-5 and TRBJ1-2; D not resolved. From germline, CDR1 is MNHEY and CDR2 SVGAGI. V was pared by 0 bases and J by 8 bases, with 13 bases between. The CDR3 consists of 14 residues. The CDR3 DNA reads TGTGCCAGCAGTTACTCCTTCGGGGATGAAGGCTACACCTTC. It specifies CASSYSFGDEGYTF.

This clonotype appeared many times. The V gene is TRBV19, the J gene TRBJ2-7, with a tentative D call TRBD2 (6 bases). Trimming cost V 4 bases and J 2 bases, with 9 bases left between them. Germline assignment: CDR1 LNHDA and CDR2 SQIVND (reference sequence). This CDR3 contains 13 residues. CDR3 sequence: CASSRGLAYEQYF. The CDR3 DNA reads as TGTGCCAGTAGTAGGGGACTTGCCTACGAGCAGTACTTC.

This chain uses TRBV13 with TRBJ1-1, with D maybe TRBD1 (6 bases). V dropped 1 base and J dropped 1 base, with 22 bases sitting between them. This CDR3 spans 19 amino acids. Germline V gene sequence: CDR1 PRHDT, CDR2 FYEKMQ (reference sequence). DNA for the CDR3: TGTGCCAGCAGCTTAGAAGGCTTAGCCCCGGGACACAAGAACACTGAAGCTTTCTTT. The encoded protein is CASSLEGLAPGHKNTEAFF.

This clonotype was observed many times. J is TRBJ2-5 and V is TRBV9, with D unresolved. This CDR3 comprises 14 residues. Trimming shortened V by 0 bases and J by 10 bases, and 16 bases separated the two germline ends. Per the germline V gene, CDR1 is SGDLS and CDR2 is YYNGEE. Here the CDR3 reads CASSVDTSWVDQYF. The CDR3 bases are TGTGCCAGCAGCGTAGACACCTCATGGGTGGACCAGTACTTC. Combining the CDR3 with reference TRBV9 and TRBJ2-5 gives the whole variable domain DSGVTQTPKHLITATGQRVTLRCSPRSGDLSVYWYQQSLDQGLQFLIQYYNGEERAKGNILERFSAQQFPDLHSELNLSSLELGDSALYFCASSVDTSWVDQYFGPGTRLLVL.